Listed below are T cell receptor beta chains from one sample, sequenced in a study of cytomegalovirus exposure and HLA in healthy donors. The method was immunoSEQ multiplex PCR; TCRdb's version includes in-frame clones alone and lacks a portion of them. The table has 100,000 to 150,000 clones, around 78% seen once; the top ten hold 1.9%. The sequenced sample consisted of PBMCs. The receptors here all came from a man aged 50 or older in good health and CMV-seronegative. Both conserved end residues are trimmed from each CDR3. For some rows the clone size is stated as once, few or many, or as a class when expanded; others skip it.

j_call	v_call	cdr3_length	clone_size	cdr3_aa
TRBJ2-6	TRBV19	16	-	ASTRIRQGAPGANVLT
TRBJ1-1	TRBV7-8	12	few	ASSLSGGATEAF
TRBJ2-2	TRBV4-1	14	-	ASSQEPTPNTGELF
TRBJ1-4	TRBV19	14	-	ASSISSSSTNEKLF
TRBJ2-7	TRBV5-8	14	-	ASSLAWLPSSYEQY
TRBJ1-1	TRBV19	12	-	ASARLGTSTEAF
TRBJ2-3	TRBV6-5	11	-	ASISTGRDTQY
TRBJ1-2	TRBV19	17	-	ASSIDLRGMAPINYGYT
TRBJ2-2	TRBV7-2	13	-	ASSKGGASTGELF
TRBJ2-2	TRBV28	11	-	ASSVHNTGELF
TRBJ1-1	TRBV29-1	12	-	SVTAGSVSTEAF
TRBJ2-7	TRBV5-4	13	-	ASSRDGLWSYEQY
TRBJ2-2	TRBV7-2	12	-	ASSSQGASGELF
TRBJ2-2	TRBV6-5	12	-	ASSLGRQTGELF
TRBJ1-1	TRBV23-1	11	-	ASSHPTNTEAF
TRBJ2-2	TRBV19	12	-	ASSPSGGTGELF
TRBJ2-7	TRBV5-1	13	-	ASSSAPGEAYEQY
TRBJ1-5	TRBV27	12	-	ASSLQGRGWPQH
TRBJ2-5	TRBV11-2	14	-	ASSLGSGGNQETQY
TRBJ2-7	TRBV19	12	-	ASSLGQGSREQY
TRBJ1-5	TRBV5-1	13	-	ASSLGQGRNQPQH
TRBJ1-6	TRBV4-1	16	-	ASSHPRDRGLYNSPLH
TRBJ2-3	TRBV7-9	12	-	ASSPRQFTDTQY
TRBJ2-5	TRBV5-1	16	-	ASSPGSGDLADQETQY
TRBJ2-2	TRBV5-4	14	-	ASSWKVAGGTGELF